These 20 T cell receptor beta chains came from one sample sequenced in a study of response to subunit inactivated influenza vaccine. TCRdb re-called the RT-PCR reads through MiXCR, storing one row per CDR3 protein. The sample includes a few hundred thousand distinct CDR3 sequences, less than 25% of them seen just once. Sequences were derived from PBMCs from blood, sampled roughly 20 months after vaccination. The receptors come from a man between 50 and 69 years old who received an inactivated influenza vaccine.

This clonotype was seen a handful of times. The gene calls are TRBV20-1 and TRBJ2-1; 12 bases agree with TRBD2. V trimming: 1 base; J trimming: 8 bases; junction bases outside the gene matches: 6. This CDR3 has 15 residues. The germline V gene encodes CDR1 DFQATT and CDR2 SNEGSKA (reference sequence). CDR3 sequence reads: CSARVTSGSFHEQFF. DNA of the CDR3: TGCAGTGCTAGAGTGACTAGCGGGAGTTTCCATGAGCAGTTCTTC.

The chain links TRBV10-2 to TRBJ2-1; 9 bases agree with TRBD2. This CDR3 is built from 17 residues. The V gene's germline CDR1 is WSHSY and CDR2 SAAADI. The V segment lost 5 bases and the J segment 4 bases; nucleotides outside the gene matches: 12. The DNA of the CDR3 is TGCGCCAGCAGTTTATTGTTACGAGCGGGGGGATACAATGAGCAGTTCTTC. Its protein is CASSLLLRAGGYNEQFF.

This chain uses TRBV3-1 with TRBJ2-5; perhaps TRBD2 as D (5 bases). The CDR3 totals 14 residues. CDR1 is LGHDT, CDR2 YNNKEL, per germline (reference sequence). V lost 4 bases, J lost 4 bases, and 13 bases lay in between. CDR3 sequence reads: CASSPHDYSETQYF. The CDR3, as DNA: TGTGCCAGCAGCCCCCACGACTACTCAGAGACCCAGTACTTC.

The genes are TRBV7-2 and TRBJ1-5, with a tentative D call TRBD1 (6 bases). The CDR3 has 14 residues. From germline, CDR1 is SGHTA and CDR2 FQGNSA. Trimming cost V 4 bases and J 7 bases, with 14 bases left between them. Here the CDR3 DNA reads TGTGCCAGCAGCTCTGACAGGTTTAGCCAGCCCCAGCATTTT. Amino acids: CASSSDRFSQPQHF.

Notes on this clonotype: This likely comes from a read error, as the CDR3 has no conserved phenylalanine or tryptophan at its end. The V and J genes are TRBV4-2 and TRBJ2-3; 10 bases align to TRBD2. The CDR3 extends over 18 amino acids. Germline-derived CDR1 and CDR2 are LGHNA and YNFKEQ. V lost 0 bases, J lost 4 bases, and 10 bases stayed unmatched. In nucleotides, the CDR3 is TGTGCCAGCAGCCAAGAGAGGGTTTCAGCGGGGGGGGCAGATACGCAGTATTCT. Residues: CASSQERVSAGGADTQYS.

This clonotype was observed many times. The chain recombines TRBV4-3 with TRBJ2-3; TRBD2 might be the D (5 bases). Germline CDR1 is LGHNA and CDR2 is YSLEER. Trimming took off 3 bases at V and 1 base at J, with 17 bases between the two ends. The CDR3 has 17 residues. Written as DNA, the CDR3 is TGCGCCAGCAGCCAGAGTTTTGCATCCGGGGGCACAGATACGCAGTATTTT. Protein product: CASSQSFASGGTDTQYF.

V usage is TRBV15 and J usage is TRBJ2-2; 9 bases match TRBD1. CDR1 and CDR2 from the germline V gene are LNHNV and YYDKDF (reference sequence). The V and J ends lost 3 bases and 6 bases, in that order; junction bases with no gene match: 5. CDR3 length equals 15 residues. The CDR3 protein is CATSRGDREAGELFF. For the CDR3, the DNA is TGTGCCACCAGCAGGGGGGACAGGGAGGCCGGGGAGCTGTTTTTT.

A few counts support this clonotype. The chain has TRBV4-3 and TRBJ2-1, with TRBD2 matching over 8 bases. The CDR3 consists of 15 residues. CDR1 and CDR2 from the germline V gene are LGHNA and YSLEER. V lost 1 base and J lost 6; bases outside the gene matches: 5. CDR3 amino acids: CASSQGPAGGNEQFF. The DNA for the CDR3 is TGCGCCAGCAGCCAAGGTCCGGCGGGGGGCAATGAGCAGTTCTTC.

The V call is TRBV12-3 or TRBV12-4, the J call TRBJ2-7; D not resolved. The V and J ends lost 8 bases and 0 bases respectively, with 17 bases between them. The CDR3 runs 15 residues. CDR3 residues: CASGFSSDGSYEQYF. Written as DNA, the CDR3 is TGTGCCAGCGGATTTTCGTCGGACGGCTCCTACGAGCAGTACTTC.

This chain links TRBV6-2 or TRBV6-3 with TRBJ1-5, with 7 bases identical to TRBD1. Germline V CDR1 and CDR2: MNHEY, SVGEGT. V shed 2 bases, J shed 1 base, and the junction held 11 bases outside the gene matches. The CDR3 is made up of 18 amino acids. The CDR3 protein is CASSYATGYVSSNQPQHF. The CDR3, as DNA: TGTGCCAGCAGTTACGCGACAGGGTACGTTAGCAGCAATCAGCCCCAGCATTTT.

The sample holds a few counts of this clonotype. The chain links TRBV20-1 to TRBJ1-2; 10 bases fit TRBD1. V dropped 3 bases and J dropped 2; count of bases not matched to a gene: 6. This CDR3 contains 15 residues. The germline V gene encodes CDR1 DFQATT and CDR2 SNEGSKA (reference sequence). CDR3 sequence reads: CSARDGTGVNYGYTF. CDR3 DNA sequence: TGCAGTGCTAGGGACGGGACAGGGGTGAACTATGGCTACACCTTC.

This clonotype was detected only a few times. This sequence joins TRBV12-3 or TRBV12-4 and TRBJ1-1; no firm D call. The CDR3 has 12 residues. Trimming stripped 6 bases from V and 1 base from J, with 6 bases between. The CDR3 nucleotides are TGTGCCAGCAGACGGTCGAACACTGAAGCTTTCTTT. It translates to CASRRSNTEAFF.

This clonotype occurred many times. V and J are TRBV29-1 and TRBJ1-4, with unresolved D. Germline loops: CDR1 SQVTM, CDR2 ANQGSEA. V gave up 7 bases and J gave up 5 bases, with 5 bases separating them. The CDR3 consists of 10 residues. The CDR3 protein is CSARNEKLFF. CDR3 DNA: TGCAGCGCCCGGAATGAAAAACTGTTTTTT.

In this sample, this clonotype turned up a few times. The V gene is TRBV27, the J gene TRBJ1-4, with D possibly being TRBD1 (5 bases). The CDR3 runs 14 residues. V was clipped by 6 bases and J by 4 bases, with 12 bases between them. Germline CDR1 is MNHEY and CDR2 is SMNVEV (reference sequence). CDR3 DNA sequence: TGTGCCAGCAGGGGGCAATTGGGTAATGAAAAACTGTTTTTT. It is translated as CASRGQLGNEKLFF.

This clonotype has just a few counts. The CDR3: CAWQEALMGYTF. The DNA of the CDR3 is TGTGCCTGGCAGGAGGCCCTAATGGGCTACACCTTC. The chain recombines TRBV30 with TRBJ1-2; no firm D call. V lost 5 bases, J lost 8 bases, and 15 bases lay in between. The CDR3 length is 12 residues. CDR1 is GTSNPN and CDR2 is SVGIG in the germline V gene (reference sequence).

There are a few counts of this clonotype. An end of the junction does not agree with germline; a read error may underlie this. The J gene is TRBJ1-2, the V gene TRBV6-5; possibly TRBD1 for D (6 bases). The CDR3 has 16 amino acids. CDR1 MNHEY and CDR2 SVGAGI come from the germline V gene. Here the CDR3 reads CASSYSTRGWNYGYTF. DNA for the CDR3: TGTGCCAGCAGTTACTCGACCAGGGGTTGGAACTATGGCTACACATTC.

This clonotype has just a few counts. The chain recombines TRBV6-6 with TRBJ1-5, with 8 positions matching TRBD1. V lost 8 bases to trimming and J lost 4 bases; unmatched junction nucleotides: 4. Germline V gives CDR1 MNHNY, CDR2 SVGAGI (reference sequence). This CDR3 is built from 13 residues. The CDR3 spells CASQDRENQPQHF. The CDR3 DNA is TGTGCCAGCCAGGACAGGGAAAATCAGCCCCAGCATTTT.

V gene TRBV18 combines with J gene TRBJ2-1; D is perhaps TRBD1 or TRBD2 (5 bases each). This CDR3 spans 14 amino acids. V gave up 5 bases and J gave up 9 bases, with 17 bases separating them. From germline, CDR1 is KGHSH and CDR2 LQKENI. The DNA for the CDR3 is TGTGCCAGCTCAGTGGGGACGGAAACGATTGAGCAGTTCTTC. Translating gives CASSVGTETIEQFF. The entire variable domain, with the rest obtained from reference TRBV18 and TRBJ2-1, is as follows: NAGVMQNPRHLVRRRGQEARLRCSPMKGHSHVYWYRQLPEEGLKFMVYLQKENIIDESGMPKERFSAEFPKEGPSILRIQQVVRGDSAAYFCASSVGTETIEQFFGPGTRLTVL.

This clonotype was counted only a few times. V is TRBV7-9 and J is TRBJ2-1, with 7 bases lining up with TRBD2. This CDR3 has 16 amino acids. Losses at the gene ends were 5 bases for V and 4 bases for J; bases not matched to a gene: 11. CDR1 and CDR2 (germline): SEHNR, FQNEAQ (reference sequence). CDR3 residues: CASSPPAGERYNEQFF. The CDR3, as DNA: TGTGCCAGCAGCCCGCCTGCGGGAGAGAGATACAATGAGCAGTTCTTC.

A few counts support this clonotype. The J gene is TRBJ2-5, the V gene TRBV7-9; unclear D gene. The CDR3 runs to 14 residues. V was shortened by 0 bases and J by 2 bases, with 7 bases between the two germline ends. Looked up from germline, CDR1 is SEHNR and CDR2 is FQNEAQ (reference sequence). The CDR3 loop reads CASSLAGGQETQYF. CDR3 in DNA: TGTGCCAGCAGCTTAGCGGGCGGACAAGAGACCCAGTACTTC.